This T cell receptor beta chain is from a study of shared clonotypes between healthy human individuals. Using immunoSEQ multiplex PCR, the repertoire was profiled, and TCRdb retains in-frame clones only, with some absent. Found here are about 650,000 clones, 95% to 96% of them singletons; the top ten hold 0.1% to 0.11%. Positive CCR7 selection of CD45RO-negative cells yielded the naive CD8 cells, and terminally differentiated effector memory CD45RA+ cells were excluded. Only Caucasian adults living in Nashville, Tennessee made up the donor group. The CDR3 has 15 amino acids. The V gene's germline CDR1 is LGHNA and CDR2 YNFKEQ. With 3 bases clipped from V and 0 bases from J, the junction kept 2 bases outside the gene matches.

This TCR was sampled from a woman in her 30s in good health. The sequencing input was naive CD8+ T cells sorted from blood. The rearrangement uses TRBV4-2 and TRBJ1-1; 9 bases align to TRBD1. The CDR3 region has the DNA TGTGCCAGCAGCCATGGACAGGGGCTGAACACTGAAGCTTTCTTT. This sequence encodes CASSHGQGLNTEAFF.